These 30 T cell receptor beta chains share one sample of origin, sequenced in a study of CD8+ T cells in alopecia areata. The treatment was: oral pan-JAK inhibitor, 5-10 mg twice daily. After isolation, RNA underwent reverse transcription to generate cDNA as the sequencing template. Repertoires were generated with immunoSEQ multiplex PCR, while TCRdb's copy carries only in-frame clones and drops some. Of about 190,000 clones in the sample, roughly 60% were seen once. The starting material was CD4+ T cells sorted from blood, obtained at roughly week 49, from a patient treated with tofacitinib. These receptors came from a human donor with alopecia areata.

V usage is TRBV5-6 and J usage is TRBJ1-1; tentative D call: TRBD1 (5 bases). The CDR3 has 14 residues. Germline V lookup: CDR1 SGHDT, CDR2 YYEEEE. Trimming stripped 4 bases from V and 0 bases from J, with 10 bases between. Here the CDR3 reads CASSLRVLNTEAFF. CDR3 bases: TGTGCCAGCAGCCTCAGGGTCTTGAACACTGAAGCTTTCTTT.

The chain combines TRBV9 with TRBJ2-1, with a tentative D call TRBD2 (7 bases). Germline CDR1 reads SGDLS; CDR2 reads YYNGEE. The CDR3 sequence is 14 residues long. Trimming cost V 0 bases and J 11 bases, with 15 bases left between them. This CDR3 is CASSVALRGAQQFF. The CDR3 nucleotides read TGTGCCAGCAGCGTAGCTCTTCGGGGGGCCCAGCAGTTCTTC.

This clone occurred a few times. The CDR3 DNA is TGTGCCAGCAGGGCAGGGGCGGTCGGGGAGCTGTTTTTT. It encodes CASRAGAVGELFF. This sequence joins TRBV6-5 and TRBJ2-2, with D maybe TRBD1 (6 bases). Trimming stripped 6 bases from V and 7 bases from J, with 12 bases between. The CDR3 totals 13 residues. The germline V gene encodes CDR1 MNHEY and CDR2 SVGAGI.

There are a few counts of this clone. The CDR3 sequence: CSAQYEQSNGYTF. CDR3 nucleotide sequence: TGCAGCGCCCAGTATGAACAGTCAAATGGCTACACCTTC. The gene calls are TRBV29-1 and TRBJ1-2; D is ambiguous. Trimming shortened V by 7 bases and J by 6 bases, and 18 bases separated the two germline ends. This CDR3 region has 13 residues. Germline V gene data show CDR1 as SQVTM and CDR2 as ANQGSEA.

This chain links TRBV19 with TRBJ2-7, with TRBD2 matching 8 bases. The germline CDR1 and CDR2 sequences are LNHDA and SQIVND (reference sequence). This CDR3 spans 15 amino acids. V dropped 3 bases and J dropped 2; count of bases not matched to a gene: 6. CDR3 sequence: CASSMVAGNPYEQYF. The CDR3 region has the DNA TGTGCCAGTAGTATGGTAGCGGGGAACCCCTACGAGCAGTACTTC.

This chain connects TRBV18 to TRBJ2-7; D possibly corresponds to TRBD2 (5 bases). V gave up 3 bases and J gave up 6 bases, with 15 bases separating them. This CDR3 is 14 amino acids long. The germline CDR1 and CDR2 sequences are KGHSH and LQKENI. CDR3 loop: CASSPEDSAAEQYF. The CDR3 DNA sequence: TGTGCCAGCTCACCGGAGGACTCTGCGGCCGAGCAGTACTTC.

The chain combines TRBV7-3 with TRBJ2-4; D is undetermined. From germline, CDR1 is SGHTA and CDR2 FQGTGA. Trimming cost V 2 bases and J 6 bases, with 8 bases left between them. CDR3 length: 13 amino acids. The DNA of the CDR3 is TGTGCCAGCAGCTTAGACAAAGGAAACATTCAGTACTTC. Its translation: CASSLDKGNIQYF.

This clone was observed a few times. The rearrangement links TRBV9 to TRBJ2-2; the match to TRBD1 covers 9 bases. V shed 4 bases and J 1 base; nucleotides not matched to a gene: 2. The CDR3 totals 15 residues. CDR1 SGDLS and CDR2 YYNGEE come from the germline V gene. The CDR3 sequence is CASSKGQGNTGELFF. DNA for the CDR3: TGTGCCAGCAGCAAGGGACAGGGGAACACCGGGGAGCTGTTTTTT.

CDR3 sequence reads: CASSVAAWTEQFPLPLHF. In DNA, the CDR3 is TGTGCCAGCAGCGTAGCGGCATGGACAGAGCAATTTCCCCTACCCCTCCACTTT. The chain is built from TRBV9 and TRBJ1-6; D possibly corresponds to TRBD1 (6 bases). The V gene lost 0 bases and the J gene lost 12 bases, with 25 bases spanning the gap. Looked up from germline, CDR1 is SGDLS and CDR2 is YYNGEE. The CDR3 totals 18 residues. The entire variable domain, with the rest obtained from reference TRBV9 and TRBJ1-6, is as follows: DSGVTQTPKHLITATGQRVTLRCSPRSGDLSVYWYQQSLDQGLQFLIQYYNGEERAKGNILERFSAQQFPDLHSELNLSSLELGDSALYFCASSVAAWTEQFPLPLHFGNGTRLTVT.

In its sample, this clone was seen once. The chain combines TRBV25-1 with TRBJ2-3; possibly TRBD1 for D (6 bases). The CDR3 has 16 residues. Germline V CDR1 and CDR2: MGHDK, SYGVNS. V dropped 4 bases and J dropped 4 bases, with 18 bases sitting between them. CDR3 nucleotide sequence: TGTGCCAGCAGTGTCATAATGGCAGGGGCCTCAGATACGCAGTATTTT. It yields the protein CASSVIMAGASDTQYF.

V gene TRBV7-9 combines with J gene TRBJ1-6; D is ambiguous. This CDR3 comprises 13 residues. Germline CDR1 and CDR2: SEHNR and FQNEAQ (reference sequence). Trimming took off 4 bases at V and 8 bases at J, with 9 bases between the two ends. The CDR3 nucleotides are TGTGCCAGCAGCTCAGGCTTCGATTCACCCCTCCACTTT. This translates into CASSSGFDSPLHF.

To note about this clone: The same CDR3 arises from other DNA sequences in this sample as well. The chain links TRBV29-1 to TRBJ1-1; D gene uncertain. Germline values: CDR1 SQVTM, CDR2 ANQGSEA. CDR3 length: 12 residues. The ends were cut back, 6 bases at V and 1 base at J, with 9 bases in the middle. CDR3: CSVRDGNTEAFF. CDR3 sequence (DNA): TGCAGCGTCCGAGACGGGAACACTGAAGCTTTCTTT.

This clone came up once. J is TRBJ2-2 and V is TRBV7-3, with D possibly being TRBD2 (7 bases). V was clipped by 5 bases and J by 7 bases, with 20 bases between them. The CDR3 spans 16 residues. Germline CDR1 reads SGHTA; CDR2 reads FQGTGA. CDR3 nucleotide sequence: TGTGCCAGCAGCCCCACGGGGGGCGTTAGTAGCGGGGAGCTGTTTTTT. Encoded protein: CASSPTGGVSSGELFF.

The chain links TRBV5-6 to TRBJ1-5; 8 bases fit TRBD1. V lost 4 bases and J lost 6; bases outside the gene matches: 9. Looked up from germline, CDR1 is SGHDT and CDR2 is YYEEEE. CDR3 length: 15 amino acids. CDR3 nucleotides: TGTGCCAGCAGCATTCAACAGGGGGGAGCTCAGCCCCAGCATTTT. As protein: CASSIQQGGAQPQHF.

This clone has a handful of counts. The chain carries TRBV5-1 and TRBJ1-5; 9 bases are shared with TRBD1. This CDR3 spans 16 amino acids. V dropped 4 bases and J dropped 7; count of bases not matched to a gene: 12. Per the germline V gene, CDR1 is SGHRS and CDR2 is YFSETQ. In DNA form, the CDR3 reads TGCGCCAGCAGCCTCACCGGGACAGGGACGGGGCAGCCCCAGCATTTT. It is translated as CASSLTGTGTGQPQHF.

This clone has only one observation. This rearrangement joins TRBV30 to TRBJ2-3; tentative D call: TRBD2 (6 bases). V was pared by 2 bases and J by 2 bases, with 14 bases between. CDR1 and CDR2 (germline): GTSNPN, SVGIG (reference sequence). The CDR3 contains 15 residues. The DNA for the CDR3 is TGTGCCTGGAGTACGACTAGAAGGCACACAGATACGCAGTATTTT. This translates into CAWSTTRRHTDTQYF.

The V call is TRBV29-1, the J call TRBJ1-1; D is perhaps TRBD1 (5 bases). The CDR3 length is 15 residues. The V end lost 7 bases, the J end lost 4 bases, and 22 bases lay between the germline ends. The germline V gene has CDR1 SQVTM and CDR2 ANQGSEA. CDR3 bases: TGCAGCGCACCTGGCCGATTCAGCGGGGGCACTGAAGCTTTCTTT. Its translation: CSAPGRFSGGTEAFF.

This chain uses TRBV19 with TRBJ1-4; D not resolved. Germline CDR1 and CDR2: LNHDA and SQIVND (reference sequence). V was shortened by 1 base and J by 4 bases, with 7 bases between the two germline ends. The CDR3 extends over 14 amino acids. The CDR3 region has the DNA TGTGCCAGTAGTATAGGAAGCTTTAATGAAAAACTGTTTTTT. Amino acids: CASSIGSFNEKLFF.

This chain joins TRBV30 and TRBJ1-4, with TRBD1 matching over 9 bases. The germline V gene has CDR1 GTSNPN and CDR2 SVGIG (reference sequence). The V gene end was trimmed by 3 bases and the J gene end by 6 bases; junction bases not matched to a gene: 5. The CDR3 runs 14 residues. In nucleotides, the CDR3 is TGTGCCTGGAGGGCCGGGACAGGGTATGAAAAACTGTTTTTT. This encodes CAWRAGTGYEKLFF.

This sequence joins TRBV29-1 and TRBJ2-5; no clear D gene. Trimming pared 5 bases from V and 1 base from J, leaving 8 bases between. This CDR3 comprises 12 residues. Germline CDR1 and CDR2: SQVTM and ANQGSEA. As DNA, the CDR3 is TGCAGCGTTATCCCCGGCCAAGAGACCCAGTACTTC. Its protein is CSVIPGQETQYF.

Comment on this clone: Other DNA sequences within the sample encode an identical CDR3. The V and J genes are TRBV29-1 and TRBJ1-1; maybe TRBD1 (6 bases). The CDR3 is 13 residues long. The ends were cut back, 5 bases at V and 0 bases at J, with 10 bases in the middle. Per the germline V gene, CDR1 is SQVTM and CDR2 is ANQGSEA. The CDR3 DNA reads TGCAGCGTTCAGGGGCGCGTGAACACTGAAGCTTTCTTT. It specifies CSVQGRVNTEAFF.

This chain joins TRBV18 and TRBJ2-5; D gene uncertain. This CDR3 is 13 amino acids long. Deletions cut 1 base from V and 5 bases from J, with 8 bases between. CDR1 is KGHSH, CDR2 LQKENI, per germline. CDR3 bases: TGTGCCAGCTCACCACTAAATGTGGAGACCCAGTACTTC. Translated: CASSPLNVETQYF.

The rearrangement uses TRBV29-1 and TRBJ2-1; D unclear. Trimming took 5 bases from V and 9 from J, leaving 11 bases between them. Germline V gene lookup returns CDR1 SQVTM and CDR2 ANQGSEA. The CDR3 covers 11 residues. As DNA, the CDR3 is TGCAGCGTTTTTAAGCTTCCTGAGCAGTTCTTC. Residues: CSVFKLPEQFF.

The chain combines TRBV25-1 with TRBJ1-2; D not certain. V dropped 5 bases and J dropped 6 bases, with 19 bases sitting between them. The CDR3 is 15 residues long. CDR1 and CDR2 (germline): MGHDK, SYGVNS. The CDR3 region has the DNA TGTGCCAGCAGTCCCATGATGGCAGGATCCGATGGCTACACCTTC. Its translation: CASSPMMAGSDGYTF.

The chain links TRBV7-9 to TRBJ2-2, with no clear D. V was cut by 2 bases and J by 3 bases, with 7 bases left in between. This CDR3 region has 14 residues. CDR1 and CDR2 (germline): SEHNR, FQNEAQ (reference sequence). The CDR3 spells CASSLSVDTGELFF. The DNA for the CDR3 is TGTGCCAGCAGCTTATCCGTGGACACCGGGGAGCTGTTTTTT.

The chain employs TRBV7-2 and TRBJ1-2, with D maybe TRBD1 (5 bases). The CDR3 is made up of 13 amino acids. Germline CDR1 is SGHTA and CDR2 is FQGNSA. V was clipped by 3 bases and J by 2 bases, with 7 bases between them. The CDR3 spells CASSLRGNYGYTF. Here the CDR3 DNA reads TGTGCCAGCAGCTTGAGGGGAAACTATGGCTACACCTTC.

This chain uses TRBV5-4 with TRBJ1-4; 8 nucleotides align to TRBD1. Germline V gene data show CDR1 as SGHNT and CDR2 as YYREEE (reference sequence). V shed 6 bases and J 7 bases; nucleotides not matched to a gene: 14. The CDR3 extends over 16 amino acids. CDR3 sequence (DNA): TGTGCCAGCAACTCTCGTCCGGGGACAGGTGGTGAAAAACTGTTTTTT. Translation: CASNSRPGTGGEKLFF.

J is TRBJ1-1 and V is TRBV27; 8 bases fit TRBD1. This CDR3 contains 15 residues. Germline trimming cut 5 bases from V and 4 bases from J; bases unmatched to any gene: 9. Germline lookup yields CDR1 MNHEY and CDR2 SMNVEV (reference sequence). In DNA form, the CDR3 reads TGTGCCAGCAGTCTCTCGGGACAGGTCGTCACTGAAGCTTTCTTT. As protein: CASSLSGQVVTEAFF.

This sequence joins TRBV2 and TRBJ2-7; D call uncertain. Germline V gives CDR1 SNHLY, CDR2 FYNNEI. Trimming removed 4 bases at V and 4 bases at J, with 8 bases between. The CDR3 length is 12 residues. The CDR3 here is CASSARKYEQYF. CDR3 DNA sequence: TGTGCCAGCAGTGCCCGAAAGTACGAGCAGTACTTC.

CDR3 nucleotides: TGCAGCGTTCAAGGGGGACTGTCCTACAATGAGCAGTTCTTC. Its protein is CSVQGGLSYNEQFF. This chain connects TRBV29-1 to TRBJ2-1; possibly TRBD1 or TRBD2 for D (6 bases each). Germline CDR1 and CDR2: SQVTM and ANQGSEA. The CDR3 is made up of 14 amino acids. The germline V and J ends were trimmed by 5 bases and 1 base, with 12 bases remaining between them.